The 17 T cell receptor beta chains given below trace back to one sample, sequenced in a study of T cell changes during pregnancy in multiple sclerosis. The method was immunoSEQ multiplex PCR; TCRdb's version includes in-frame clones alone and lacks a portion of them. The sample has tens of thousands of clones, less than 95% seen once. Sample: CD8+ T cells from peripheral blood mononuclear cells, taken after pregnancy. The receptor set was obtained from a female donor with multiple sclerosis, enrolled in a pregnancy study.

This chain joins TRBV27 and TRBJ1-1; 8 bases are shared with TRBD1. Germline-derived CDR1 and CDR2 are MNHEY and SMNVEV (reference sequence). The CDR3 has 14 residues. The J segment lost 1 base and the V segment lost 4 bases, leaving 2 bases of the junction unmatched. CDR3 loop: CASSYQGANTEAFF. The CDR3 bases are TGTGCCAGCAGTTATCAGGGGGCGAACACTGAAGCTTTCTTT.

The rearrangement uses TRBV27 and TRBJ1-1; 7 nucleotides agree with TRBD1. V was clipped by 6 bases and J by 8 bases; unmatched bases: 3. Looked up from germline, CDR1 is MNHEY and CDR2 is SMNVEV (reference sequence). The CDR3 contains 11 residues. The CDR3 bases are TGTGCCAGCAGGCGGGGACAGGAAGCTTTCTTT. This encodes CASRRGQEAFF.

The chain recombines TRBV4-1 with TRBJ1-1, with 7 bases lining up with TRBD1. Germline lookup yields CDR1 MGHRA and CDR2 YSYEKL. The CDR3 consists of 18 residues. V was pared by 1 base and J by 1 base, with 12 bases of the junction left unmatched. CDR3 in amino acids: CASSQAVPTGARNTEAFF. DNA of the CDR3: TGCGCCAGCAGCCAAGCGGTTCCTACAGGGGCACGGAACACTGAAGCTTTCTTT.

This chain connects TRBV5-1 to TRBJ2-3, with 9 bases aligning to TRBD1. In germline, CDR1 is SGHRS, CDR2 YFSETQ. The V and J ends lost 8 bases and 3 bases, in that order; junction bases with no gene match: 10. The CDR3 spans 15 residues. CDR3 nucleotides: TGCGCCAGTTCCGCCGGGACAGGGCCGACAGATACGCAGTATTTT. Protein sequence: CASSAGTGPTDTQYF.

The chain links TRBV4-1 to TRBJ2-2; D remains ambiguous. Between the trimmed V and J ends, which lost 3 bases and 4 bases, there was a span of 18 bases. This CDR3 region has 17 residues. CDR1 is MGHRA and CDR2 is YSYEKL in the germline V gene. For the CDR3, the DNA is TGCGCCAGCAGCCAGTACCCGCTAGGAGCACCCACCGGGGAGCTGTTTTTT. Encoded protein: CASSQYPLGAPTGELFF.

The chain is built from TRBV4-1 and TRBJ2-1; tentative D call: TRBD1 (6 bases). Germline V lookup: CDR1 MGHRA, CDR2 YSYEKL. The CDR3 runs 13 residues. V lost 8 bases and J lost 6, with 14 bases in between. CDR3: CASGGFSVNEQFF. CDR3 DNA sequence: TGCGCCAGCGGGGGCTTTTCTGTCAATGAGCAGTTCTTC.

V gene TRBV5-1 combines with J gene TRBJ2-7, with 9 bases fitting TRBD1. Trimming at V came to 4 bases and at J to 6 bases, leaving 11 bases not matched to a gene. The CDR3 contains 15 residues. CDR1 and CDR2 (germline): SGHRS, YFSETQ. CDR3 sequence reads: CASSTYTGGQGEQYF. CDR3 coding DNA: TGCGCCAGCAGCACCTACACAGGGGGCCAAGGCGAGCAGTACTTC.

The rearrangement uses TRBV6-5 and TRBJ1-2; perhaps TRBD1 as D (5 bases). This CDR3 has 13 residues. The ends were cut back, 0 bases at V and 4 bases at J, with 6 bases in the middle. Germline assignment: CDR1 MNHEY and CDR2 SVGAGI. The CDR3 region is CASSYSTVYGYTF. In DNA, the CDR3 is TGTGCCAGCAGTTACTCGACAGTCTATGGCTACACCTTC.

The chain links TRBV27 to TRBJ2-7; 11 bases align to TRBD2. V shed 8 bases, J shed 7 bases, and the junction held 19 bases outside the gene matches. Germline V gene sequence: CDR1 MNHEY, CDR2 SMNVEV (reference sequence). The CDR3 sequence is 17 residues long. The CDR3 here is CASRSARLAGGWVEQYF. In DNA, the CDR3 is TGTGCCAGCCGCTCGGCCCGTCTAGCGGGAGGATGGGTAGAGCAGTACTTC.

The chain uses TRBV30 and TRBJ2-7, with D possibly matching TRBD1 (6 bases). Germline CDR1 and CDR2: GTSNPN and SVGIG (reference sequence). V was shortened by 0 bases and J by 0 bases, with 18 bases between the two germline ends. The CDR3 sequence is 17 residues long. The CDR3 nucleotides read TGTGCCTGGAGTGTACCCATCGGACAGATCCTCTCCTACGAGCAGTACTTC. This codes for CAWSVPIGQILSYEQYF.

The CDR3 protein is CASSEALRKSTDTQYF. The CDR3 DNA reads TGTGCCAGCAGTGAAGCGCTTAGAAAAAGCACAGATACGCAGTATTTT. The chain has TRBV2 and TRBJ2-3; D is unclear. CDR3 size: 16 residues. The germline V gene encodes CDR1 SNHLY and CDR2 FYNNEI. Trimming cost V 0 bases and J 0 bases, with 10 bases left between them. Filled out from reference TRBV2 and TRBJ2-3, the complete variable domain reads EPEVTQTPSHQVTQMGQEVILRCVPISNHLYFYWYRQILGQKVEFLVSFYNNEISEKSEIFDDQFSVERPDGSNFTLKIRSTKLEDSAMYFCASSEALRKSTDTQYFGPGTRLTVL.

The V gene is TRBV5-1, the J gene TRBJ1-6, with D tentatively TRBD1 (6 bases). The ends were cut back, 2 bases at V and 5 bases at J, with 23 bases in the middle. This CDR3 region has 19 residues. Germline-derived CDR1 and CDR2 are SGHRS and YFSETQ. The chain's CDR3 is CASSFILRQAGPDNSPLHF. As DNA, the CDR3 is TGCGCCAGCAGCTTCATACTACGACAGGCCGGGCCCGATAATTCACCCCTCCACTTT.

The chain employs TRBV28 and TRBJ2-7; the D gene is possibly TRBD1 (5 bases). V was clipped by 3 bases and J by 2 bases, with 11 bases between them. Germline V gene lookup returns CDR1 MDHEN and CDR2 SYDVKM. The CDR3 length is 14 residues. This chain's CDR3 is CASSFDSTAYEQYF. The CDR3 nucleotides read TGTGCCAGCAGTTTCGACAGTACAGCCTACGAGCAGTACTTC. Variable domain in full (rest from reference TRBV28 and TRBJ2-7): DVKVTQSSRYLVKRTGEKVFLECVQDMDHENMFWYRQDPGLGLRLIYFSYDVKMKEKGDIPEGYSVSREKKERFSLILESASTNQTSMYLCASSFDSTAYEQYFGPGTRLTVT.

This clone was seen more than once but under ten times. The V gene is TRBV4-3, the J gene TRBJ2-5; D call uncertain. The CDR3 has 14 residues. V shed 0 bases and J shed 4 bases, with 9 bases lying between them. Germline V lookup: CDR1 LGHNA, CDR2 YSLEER. CDR3 DNA: TGCGCCAGCAGCCAAGACAGGTTAAGAGAGACCCAGTACTTC. As protein: CASSQDRLRETQYF.

The chain links TRBV5-5 to TRBJ1-5; D is ambiguous. The CDR3 length is 15 residues. Germline V gene data show CDR1 as SGHKS and CDR2 as YYEKEE (reference sequence). With 0 bases removed from V and 4 bases from J, the gap between germline ends came to 11 bases. CDR3 sequence: CASSLGADRNQPQHF. In DNA, the CDR3 is TGTGCCAGCAGCTTGGGGGCAGATAGAAATCAGCCCCAGCATTTT.

The rearrangement links TRBV28 to TRBJ2-1; D might be TRBD1 (6 bases). Trimming cost V 2 bases and J 0 bases, with 14 bases left between them. Germline loops: CDR1 MDHEN, CDR2 SYDVKM. The CDR3 extends over 17 amino acids. The CDR3 nucleotides read TGTGCCAGCAGTTTACCTAAAACAGGGAGCTCCTACAATGAGCAGTTCTTC. Protein product: CASSLPKTGSSYNEQFF.

This clone is a singleton in its sample. The gene calls are TRBV10-3 and TRBJ2-1, with D maybe TRBD1 (5 bases). CDR3 size: 14 residues. CDR1 is ENHRY and CDR2 is SYGVKD in the germline V gene. V was trimmed by 0 bases and J by 2 bases, leaving 5 bases between them. The CDR3: CAISESTAYNEQFF. In DNA, the CDR3 is TGTGCCATCAGTGAGTCGACAGCCTACAATGAGCAGTTCTTC.